Listed below are T cell receptor beta chains from one sample, sequenced in a study of control samples from healthy donors and cancer patients. Clones were read by immunoSEQ multiplex PCR, and TCRdb kept only the in-frame ones, dropping some. The sample lists around 150,000 clones; 80% to 90% were seen once. Sequenced input: blood. The receptor source for this set is a man aged 25 to 40 in good health. Each CDR3 is given with its conserved first and last residue. A D gene is named only where the DNA matches it firmly.

>TRBJ1-3|-|TRBV7-7
CASSLSFGTGNTIYF
TGTGCCAGCAGCTTATCCTTCGGGACTGGAAACACCATATATTTT
>TRBJ1-4|-|TRBV18
CASSPPGEVGEKLFF
TGTGCCAGCTCACCACCAGGGGAGGTTGGCGAAAAACTGTTTTTT
>TRBJ1-3|TRBD1|TRBV11-2
CASSLVGQGASSPGNTIYF
TGTGCCAGCAGCTTAGTGGGACAGGGGGCTTCTAGCCCTGGAAACACCATATATTTT
>TRBJ1-1|-|TRBV19
CASSIGPLPAFF
TGTGCCAGTAGTATTGGGCCCTTACCAGCTTTCTTT
>TRBJ1-1|TRBD1|TRBV24-1
CATSQGEGGKAFF
TGTGCCACCAGTCAGGGGGAGGGCGGTAAAGCTTTCTTT
>TRBJ2-1|TRBD2|TRBV7-3
CASSLTSGGASEQFF
TGTGCCAGCAGCCTGACTAGCGGGGGGGCGAGTGAGCAGTTCTTC
>TRBJ1-6|-|TRBV3-1/TRBV3-2
CASSQVIGNSPLHF
TGTGCCAGCAGCCAAGTTATCGGTAATTCACCCCTCCACTTT
>TRBJ2-7|-|TRBV19
CASTYSLGYEQYF
TGTGCCAGTACCTATTCCCTCGGATACGAGCAGTACTTC
>TRBJ1-1|-|TRBV5-4
CASSLRHRDTEAFF
TGTGCCAGCAGCTTACGGCACAGAGACACTGAAGCTTTCTTT
>TRBJ1-5|-|TRBV5-6
CASSLRGVVSNQPQHF
TGTGCCAGCAGCCTCAGGGGTGTAGTTAGCAATCAGCCCCAGCATTTT
>TRBJ1-5|-|TRBV18
CASSTEGRQDQPQHF
TGTGCCAGCTCTACAGAGGGACGCCAGGATCAGCCCCAGCATTTT
>TRBJ1-5|-|TRBV7-2
CASSLGILGQPQHF
TGTGCCAGCAGCTTAGGGATACTCGGTCAGCCCCAGCATTTT
>TRBJ1-6|-|TRBV12-2
CAPINSPLHF
TGTGCACCAATAAATTCACCCCTCCACTTT